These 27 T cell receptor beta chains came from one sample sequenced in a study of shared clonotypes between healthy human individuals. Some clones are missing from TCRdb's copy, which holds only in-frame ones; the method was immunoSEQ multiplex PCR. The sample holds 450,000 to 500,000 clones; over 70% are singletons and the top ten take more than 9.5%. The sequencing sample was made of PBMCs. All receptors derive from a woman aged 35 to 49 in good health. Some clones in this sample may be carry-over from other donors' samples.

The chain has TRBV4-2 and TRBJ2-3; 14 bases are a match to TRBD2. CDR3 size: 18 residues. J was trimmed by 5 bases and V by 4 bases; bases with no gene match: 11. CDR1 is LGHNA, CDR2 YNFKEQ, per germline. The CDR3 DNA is TGTGCCAGCAGCCCTACCGGGACTAGCGGGAGATATAGAGATACGCAGTATTTT. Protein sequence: CASSPTGTSGRYRDTQYF.

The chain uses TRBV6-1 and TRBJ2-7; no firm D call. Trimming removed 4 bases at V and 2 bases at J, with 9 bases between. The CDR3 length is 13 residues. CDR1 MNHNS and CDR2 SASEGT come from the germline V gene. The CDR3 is CASSGSEPYEQYF. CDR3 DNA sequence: TGTGCCAGCAGTGGGTCAGAGCCCTACGAGCAGTACTTC.

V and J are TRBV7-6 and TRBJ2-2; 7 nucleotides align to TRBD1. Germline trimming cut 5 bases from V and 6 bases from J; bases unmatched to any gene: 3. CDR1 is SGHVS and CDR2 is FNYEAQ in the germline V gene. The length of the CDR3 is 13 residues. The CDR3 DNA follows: TGTGCCAGCAGCAAACAGGGGTCCGGGGAGCTGTTTTTT. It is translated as CASSKQGSGELFF.

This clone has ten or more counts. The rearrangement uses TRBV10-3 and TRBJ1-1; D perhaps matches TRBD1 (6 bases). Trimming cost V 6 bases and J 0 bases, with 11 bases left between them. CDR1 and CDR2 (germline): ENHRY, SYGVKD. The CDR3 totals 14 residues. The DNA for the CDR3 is TGTGCCATCAGCGTGGGACACATGAACACTGAAGCTTTCTTT. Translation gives CAISVGHMNTEAFF.

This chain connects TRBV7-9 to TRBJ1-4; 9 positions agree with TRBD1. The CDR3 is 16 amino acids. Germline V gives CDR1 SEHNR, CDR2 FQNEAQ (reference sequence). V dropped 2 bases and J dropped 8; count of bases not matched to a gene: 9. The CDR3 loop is CASSLRLGTGSEKLFF. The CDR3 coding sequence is TGTGCCAGCAGCTTACGCTTAGGGACAGGGAGCGAAAAACTGTTTTTT.

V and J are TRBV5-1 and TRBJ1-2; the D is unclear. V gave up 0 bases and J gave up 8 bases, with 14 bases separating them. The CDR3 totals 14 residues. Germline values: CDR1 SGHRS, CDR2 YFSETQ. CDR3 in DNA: TGCGCCAGCAGCTTGGGGGCAGAACTATTGGGCTACACCTTC. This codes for CASSLGAELLGYTF.

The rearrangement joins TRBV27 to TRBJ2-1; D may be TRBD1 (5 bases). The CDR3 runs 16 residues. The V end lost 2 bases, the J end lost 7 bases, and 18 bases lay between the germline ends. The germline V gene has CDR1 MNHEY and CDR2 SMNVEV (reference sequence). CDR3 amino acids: CASSLMVGAMGNEQFF. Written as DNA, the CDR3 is TGTGCCAGCAGTTTAATGGTAGGGGCTATGGGGAATGAGCAGTTCTTC.

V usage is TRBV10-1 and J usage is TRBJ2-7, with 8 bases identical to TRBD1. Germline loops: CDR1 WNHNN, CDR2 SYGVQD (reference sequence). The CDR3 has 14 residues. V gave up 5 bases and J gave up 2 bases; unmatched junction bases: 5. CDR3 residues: CASSKDREPYEQYF. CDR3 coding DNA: TGCGCCAGCAGTAAGGACAGGGAACCCTACGAGCAGTACTTC.

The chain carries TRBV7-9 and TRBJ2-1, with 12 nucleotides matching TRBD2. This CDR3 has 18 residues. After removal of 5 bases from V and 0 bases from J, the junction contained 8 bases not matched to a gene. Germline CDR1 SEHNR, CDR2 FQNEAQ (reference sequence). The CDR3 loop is CASSPGTSGRRSYNEQFF. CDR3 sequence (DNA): TGTGCCAGCAGCCCCGGGACTAGCGGGCGTCGCTCCTACAATGAGCAGTTCTTC.

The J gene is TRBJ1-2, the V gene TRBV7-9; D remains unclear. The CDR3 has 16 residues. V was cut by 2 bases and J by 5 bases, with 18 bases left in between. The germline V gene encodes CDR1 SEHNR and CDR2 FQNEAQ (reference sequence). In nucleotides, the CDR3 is TGTGCCAGCAGCTTAAAGCTTGGCCGGGAAGCATATGGCTACACCTTC. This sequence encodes CASSLKLGREAYGYTF.

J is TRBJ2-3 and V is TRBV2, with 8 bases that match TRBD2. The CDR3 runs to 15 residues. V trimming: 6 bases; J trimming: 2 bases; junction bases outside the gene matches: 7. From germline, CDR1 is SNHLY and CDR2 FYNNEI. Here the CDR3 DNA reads TGTGCCAGCAGCCAAGGACTAGCTTCCACAGATACGCAGTATTTT. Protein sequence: CASSQGLASTDTQYF.

As DNA, the CDR3 is TGTGCCAGCAGTTTTGGTGATCCGTTTTGGGTGAACACTGAAGCTTTCTTT. Translated: CASSFGDPFWVNTEAFF. This chain uses TRBV28 with TRBJ1-1; D is uncertain. CDR3 length: 17 amino acids. Germline CDR1 and CDR2: MDHEN and SYDVKM. V was shortened by 3 bases and J by 0 bases, with 17 bases between the two germline ends.

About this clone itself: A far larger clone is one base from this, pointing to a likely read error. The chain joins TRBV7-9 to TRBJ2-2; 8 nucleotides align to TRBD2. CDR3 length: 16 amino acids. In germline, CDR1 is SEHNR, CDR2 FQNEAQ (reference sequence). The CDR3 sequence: CASSHWGLGYTGELLF. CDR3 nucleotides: TGTGCCAGCAGCCACTGGGGACTAGGGTACACCGGGGAGCTGCTTTTT.

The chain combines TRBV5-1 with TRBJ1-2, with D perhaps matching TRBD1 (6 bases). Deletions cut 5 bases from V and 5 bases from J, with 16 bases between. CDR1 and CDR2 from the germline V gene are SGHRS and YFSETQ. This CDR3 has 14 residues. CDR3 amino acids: CASRTTGSPYGYTF. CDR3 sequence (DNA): TGCGCCAGCAGAACTACAGGGTCTCCTTATGGCTACACCTTC. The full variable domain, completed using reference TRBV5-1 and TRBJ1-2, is KAGVTQTPRYLIKTRGQQVTLSCSPISGHRSVSWYQQTPGQGLQFLFEYFSETQRNKGNFPGRFSGRQFSNSRSEMNVSTLELGDSALYLCASRTTGSPYGYTFGSGTRLTVV.

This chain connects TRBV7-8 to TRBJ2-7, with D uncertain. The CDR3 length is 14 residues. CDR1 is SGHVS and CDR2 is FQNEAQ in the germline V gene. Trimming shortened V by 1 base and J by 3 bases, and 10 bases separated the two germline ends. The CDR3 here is CASSLETSFYEQYF. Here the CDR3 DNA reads TGTGCCAGCAGCTTAGAGACTTCATTCTACGAGCAGTACTTC.

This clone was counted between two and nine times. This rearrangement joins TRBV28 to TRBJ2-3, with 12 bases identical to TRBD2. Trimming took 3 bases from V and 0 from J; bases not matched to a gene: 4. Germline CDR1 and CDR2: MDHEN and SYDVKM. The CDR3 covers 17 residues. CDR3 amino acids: CASSFGTSGYSTDTQYF. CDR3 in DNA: TGTGCCAGCAGTTTCGGGACTAGCGGGTATAGCACAGATACGCAGTATTTT.

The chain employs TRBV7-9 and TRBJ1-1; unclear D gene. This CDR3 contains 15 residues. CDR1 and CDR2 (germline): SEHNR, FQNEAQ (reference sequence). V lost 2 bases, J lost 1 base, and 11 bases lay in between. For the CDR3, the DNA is TGTGCCAGCAGCTTAAATAAGGGAGGGAACACTGAAGCTTTCTTT. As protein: CASSLNKGGNTEAFF.

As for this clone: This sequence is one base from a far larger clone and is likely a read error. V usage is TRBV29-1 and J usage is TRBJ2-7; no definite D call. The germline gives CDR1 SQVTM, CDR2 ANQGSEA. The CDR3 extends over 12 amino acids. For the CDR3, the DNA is TGCAGCGTTGGGAGTGGTGGGCACGAGCGGTACTTC. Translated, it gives CSVGSGGHERYF.

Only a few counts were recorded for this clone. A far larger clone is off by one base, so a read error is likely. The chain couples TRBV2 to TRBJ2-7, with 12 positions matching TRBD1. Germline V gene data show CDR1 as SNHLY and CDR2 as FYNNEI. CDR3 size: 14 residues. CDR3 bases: TGTGCCAGCAGTAGAACCGGGACAGGGGGCGAGCGGTACTTC. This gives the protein CASSRTGTGGERYF.

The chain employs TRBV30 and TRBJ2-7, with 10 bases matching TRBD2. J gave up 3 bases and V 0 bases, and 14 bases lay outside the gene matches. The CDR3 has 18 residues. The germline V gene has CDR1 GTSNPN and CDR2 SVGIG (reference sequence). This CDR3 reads CAWSVSASGSDMGYEQYF. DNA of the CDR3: TGTGCCTGGAGTGTATCGGCTAGCGGGAGTGATATGGGCTACGAGCAGTACTTC.

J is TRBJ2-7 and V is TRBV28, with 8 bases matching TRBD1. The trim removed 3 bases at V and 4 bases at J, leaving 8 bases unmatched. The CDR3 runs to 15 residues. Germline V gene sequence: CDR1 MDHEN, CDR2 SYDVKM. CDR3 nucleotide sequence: TGTGCCAGCAGTTTCGCAGGCAGGGGGCGATACGAGCAGTACTTC. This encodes CASSFAGRGRYEQYF.

CDR3 protein: CASSPLTGSNNEQFF. Written as DNA, the CDR3 is TGTGCCAGCAGCCCCCTAACGGGTTCCAACAATGAGCAGTTCTTC. The chain recombines TRBV7-9 with TRBJ2-1; no clear D. V lost 5 bases and J 5 bases, leaving 16 bases between the germline ends. The CDR3 covers 15 residues. CDR1 is SEHNR, CDR2 FQNEAQ, per germline (reference sequence).

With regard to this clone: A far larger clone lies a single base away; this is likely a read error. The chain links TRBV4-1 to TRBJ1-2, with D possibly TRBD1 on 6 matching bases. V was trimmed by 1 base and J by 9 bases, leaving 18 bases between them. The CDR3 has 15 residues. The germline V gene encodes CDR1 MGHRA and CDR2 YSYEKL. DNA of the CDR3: TGCGCCAGCAGCCAAGCCGCTGACAGGTCGATTTGCTACACCTTC. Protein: CASSQAADRSICYTF.

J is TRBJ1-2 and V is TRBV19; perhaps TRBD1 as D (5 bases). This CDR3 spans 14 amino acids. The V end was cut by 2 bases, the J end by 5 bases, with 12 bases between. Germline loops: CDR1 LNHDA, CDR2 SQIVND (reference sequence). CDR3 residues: CASSISRDVYGYTF. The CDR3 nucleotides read TGTGCCAGTAGTATATCCCGGGACGTATATGGCTACACCTTC.

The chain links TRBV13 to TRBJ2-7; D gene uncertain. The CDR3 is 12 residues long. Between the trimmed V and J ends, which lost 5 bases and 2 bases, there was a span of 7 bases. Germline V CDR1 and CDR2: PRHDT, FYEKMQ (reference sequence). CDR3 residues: CASSISPYEQYF. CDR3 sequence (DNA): TGTGCCAGCAGCATAAGTCCCTACGAGCAGTACTTC.

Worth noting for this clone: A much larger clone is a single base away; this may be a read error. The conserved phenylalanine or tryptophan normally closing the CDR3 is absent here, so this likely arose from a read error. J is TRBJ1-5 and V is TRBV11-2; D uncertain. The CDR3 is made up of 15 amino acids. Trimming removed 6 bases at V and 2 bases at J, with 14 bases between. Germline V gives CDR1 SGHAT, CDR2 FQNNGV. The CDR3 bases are TGTGCCAGCAGTAACGGGCCACCGGGCAATCAGCCCCAGCATTCT. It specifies CASSNGPPGNQPQHS.

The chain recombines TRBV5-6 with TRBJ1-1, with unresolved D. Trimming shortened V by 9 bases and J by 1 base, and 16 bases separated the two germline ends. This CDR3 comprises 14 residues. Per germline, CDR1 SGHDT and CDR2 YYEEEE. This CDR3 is CATPPGRKNTEAFF. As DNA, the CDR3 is TGTGCCACCCCCCCCGGGCGCAAGAACACTGAAGCTTTCTTT. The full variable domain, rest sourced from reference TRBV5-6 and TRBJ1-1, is DAGVTQSPTHLIKTRGQQVTLRCSPKSGHDTVSWYQQALGQGPQFIFQYYEEEERQRGNFPDRFSGHQFPNYSSELNVNALLLGDSALYLCATPPGRKNTEAFFGQGTRLTVV.